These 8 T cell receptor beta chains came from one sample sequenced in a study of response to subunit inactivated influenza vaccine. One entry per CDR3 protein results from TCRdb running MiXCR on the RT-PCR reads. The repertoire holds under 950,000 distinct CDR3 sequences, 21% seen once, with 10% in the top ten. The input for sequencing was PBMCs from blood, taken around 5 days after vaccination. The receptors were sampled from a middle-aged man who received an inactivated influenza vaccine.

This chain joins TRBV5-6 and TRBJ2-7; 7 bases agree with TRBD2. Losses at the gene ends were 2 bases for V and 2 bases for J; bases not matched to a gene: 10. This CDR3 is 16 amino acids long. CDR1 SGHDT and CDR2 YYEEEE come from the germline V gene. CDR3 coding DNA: TGTGCCAGCAGCTTAATGGTATTTCGGGGGGCCTACGAGCAGTACTTC. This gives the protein CASSLMVFRGAYEQYF.

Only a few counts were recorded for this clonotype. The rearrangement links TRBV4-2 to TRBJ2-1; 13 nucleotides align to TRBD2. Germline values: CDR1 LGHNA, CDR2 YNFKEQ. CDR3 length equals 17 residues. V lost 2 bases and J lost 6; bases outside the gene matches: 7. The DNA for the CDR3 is TGTGCCAGCAGCCAATCGAGGACTAGCGGGGGAATCAATGAGCAGTTCTTC. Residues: CASSQSRTSGGINEQFF.

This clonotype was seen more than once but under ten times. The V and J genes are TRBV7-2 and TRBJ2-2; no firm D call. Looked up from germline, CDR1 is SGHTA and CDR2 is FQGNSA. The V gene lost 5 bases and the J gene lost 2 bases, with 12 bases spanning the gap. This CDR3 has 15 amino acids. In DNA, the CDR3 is TGTGCCAGCAGCCCCCCGTCCCCCAACACCGGGGAGCTGTTTTTT. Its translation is CASSPPSPNTGELFF.

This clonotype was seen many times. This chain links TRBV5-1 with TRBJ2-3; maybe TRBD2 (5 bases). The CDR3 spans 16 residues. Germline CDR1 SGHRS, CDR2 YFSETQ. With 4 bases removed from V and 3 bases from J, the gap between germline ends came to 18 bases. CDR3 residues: CASSLTLGSGTDTQYF. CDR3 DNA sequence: TGCGCCAGCAGCCTCACATTAGGGAGTGGAACAGATACGCAGTATTTT. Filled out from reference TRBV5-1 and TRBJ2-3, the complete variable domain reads KAGVTQTPRYLIKTRGQQVTLSCSPISGHRSVSWYQQTPGQGLQFLFEYFSETQRNKGNFPGRFSGRQFSNSRSEMNVSTLELGDSALYLCASSLTLGSGTDTQYFGPGTRLTVL.

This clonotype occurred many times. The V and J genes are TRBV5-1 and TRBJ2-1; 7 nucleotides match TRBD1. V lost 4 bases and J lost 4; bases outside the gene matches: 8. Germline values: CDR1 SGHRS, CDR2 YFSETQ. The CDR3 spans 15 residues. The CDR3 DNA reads TGCGCCAGCAGCATCGGGACAGCCAATTACAATGAGCAGTTCTTC. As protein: CASSIGTANYNEQFF. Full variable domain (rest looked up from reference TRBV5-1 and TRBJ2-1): KAGVTQTPRYLIKTRGQQVTLSCSPISGHRSVSWYQQTPGQGLQFLFEYFSETQRNKGNFPGRFSGRQFSNSRSEMNVSTLELGDSALYLCASSIGTANYNEQFFGPGTRLTVL.

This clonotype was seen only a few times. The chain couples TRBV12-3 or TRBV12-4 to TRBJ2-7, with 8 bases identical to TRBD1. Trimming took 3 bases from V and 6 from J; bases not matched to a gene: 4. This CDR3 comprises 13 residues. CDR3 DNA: TGTGCCAGCAGTTTGACAGGGGCAAGCGAGCAGTACTTC. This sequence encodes CASSLTGASEQYF.

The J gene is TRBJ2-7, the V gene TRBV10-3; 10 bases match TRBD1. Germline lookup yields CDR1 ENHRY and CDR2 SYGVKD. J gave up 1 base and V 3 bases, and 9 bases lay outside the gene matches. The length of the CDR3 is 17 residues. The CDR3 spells CAISDRGTGDISYEQYF. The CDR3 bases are TGTGCCATCAGTGATCGAGGGACAGGGGATATTTCCTACGAGCAGTACTTC.

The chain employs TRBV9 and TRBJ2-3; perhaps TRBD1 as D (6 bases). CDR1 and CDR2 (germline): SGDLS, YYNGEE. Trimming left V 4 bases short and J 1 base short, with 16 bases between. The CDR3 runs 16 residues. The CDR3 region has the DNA TGTGCCAGCAGCCCTCTGCCGTCAGGGGGCACAGATACGCAGTATTTT. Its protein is CASSPLPSGGTDTQYF.